What follows describes a single T cell receptor (beta chain). No antigen is known for it. Clones were read by immunoSEQ multiplex PCR, and TCRdb kept only the in-frame ones, dropping some. The table records around 41,000 clones, 80% to 90% of them present only once. Time point meaning: peripheral blood 6 weeks after treatment start. This sample is drawn from a study of PD-L1 blockade in urothelial cancer. As for the study in general: When patients started atezolizumab in about 2014, it was given at 1,200 mg intravenously every 3 weeks. Males with urothelial cancer arising in the bladder constituted twenty-five of the 29 patients. Once treatment had started, blood was analyzed at 3 weeks (second dose) and again at 6 weeks. Study-level results: Prediction of better survival came from below-median pretreatment blood TCR clonality.

Trimming took 3 bases from V and 5 from J, leaving 11 bases between them. This CDR3 is built from 14 residues. From germline, CDR1 is SGHRS and CDR2 YFSETQ. The chain employs TRBV5-1 and TRBJ1-4; D may be TRBD1 (6 bases). This specimen was PBMCs, taken around atezolizumab (anti-PD-L1) treatment. The clonotype was recovered from a man aged 60-69 years with urothelial cancer. The CDR3 DNA follows: TGCGCCAGCAGCTCCGGGACAAGGAATGAAAAACTGTTTTTT. It yields the protein CASSSGTRNEKLFF.